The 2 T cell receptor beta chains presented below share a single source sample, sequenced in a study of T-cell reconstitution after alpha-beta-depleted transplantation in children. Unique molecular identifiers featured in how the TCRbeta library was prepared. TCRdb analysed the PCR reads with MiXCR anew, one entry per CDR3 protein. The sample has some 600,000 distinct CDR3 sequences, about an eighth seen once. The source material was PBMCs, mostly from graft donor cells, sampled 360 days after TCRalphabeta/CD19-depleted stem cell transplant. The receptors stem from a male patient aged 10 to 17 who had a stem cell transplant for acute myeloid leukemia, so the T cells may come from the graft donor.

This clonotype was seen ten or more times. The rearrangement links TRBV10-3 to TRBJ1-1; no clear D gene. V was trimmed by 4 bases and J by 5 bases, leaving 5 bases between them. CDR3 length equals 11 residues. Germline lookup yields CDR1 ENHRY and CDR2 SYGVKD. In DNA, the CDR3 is TGTGCCATCAGTGGGAGAACTGAAGCTTTCTTT. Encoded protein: CAISGRTEAFF.

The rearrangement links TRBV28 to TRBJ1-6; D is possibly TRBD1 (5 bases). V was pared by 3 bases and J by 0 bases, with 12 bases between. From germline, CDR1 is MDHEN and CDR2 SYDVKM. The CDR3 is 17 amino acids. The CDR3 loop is CASSFATVSSYNSPLHF. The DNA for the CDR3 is TGTGCCAGCAGTTTTGCGACAGTAAGCTCCTATAATTCACCCCTCCACTTT.